Sequencing of this T cell receptor (beta chain) was carried out in a study of cytomegalovirus exposure and HLA in healthy donors. This clone showed up just a few times. Primers included in the PCR were 60 Vbeta and 13 Jbeta primers. Libraries were prepared by immunoSEQ multiplex PCR; TCRdb keeps only in-frame clonotypes and omits some of them. The sample lists around 80,000 clones, roughly 72% occurring once. The CDR3 has 13 residues. Germline values: CDR1 KGHSH, CDR2 LQKENI. V shed 5 bases and J shed 7 bases, with 15 bases lying between them. Sequenced sample: PBMCs. This chain connects TRBV18 to TRBJ2-7; weak D call: TRBD2 (7 bases). The TCR was taken from a man aged 40-50 years in good health and CMV-seropositive. CDR3 in DNA: TGTGCCAGCTCAAGAAACAGGGAGGGTGAGCAGTACTTC. Translation: CASSRNREGEQYF.